One sample yielded the 10 T cell receptor beta chains listed below, sequenced in a study of cytomegalovirus exposure and HLA in healthy donors. The primer mix had 60 Vbeta and 13 Jbeta primers. Assay used: immunoSEQ multiplex PCR; TCRdb lists only in-frame clones, some missing. Found here are under 200,000 clones, around 78% of them singletons; the top ten hold approximately 1.5%. Sequencing input: PBMCs. The source of these receptors is a man aged 35 to 55 in good health and CMV-seronegative.

The chain recombines TRBV15 with TRBJ2-3, with 11 bases that match TRBD1. Germline lookup yields CDR1 LNHNV and CDR2 YYDKDF (reference sequence). Trimming removed 4 bases from V and 4 bases from J; junction bases left unmatched: 4. The CDR3 covers 15 residues. In nucleotides, the CDR3 is TGTGCCACCAGCACAGGGACAGGGGGGGCAGATACGCAGTATTTT. It codes for CATSTGTGGADTQYF.

Concerning this clone: Sequence at one end of the junction differs from germline and may be a read error. This chain uses TRBV4-2 with TRBJ2-4; TRBD1 matches at 9 bases. The CDR3 extends over 17 amino acids. Germline assignment: CDR1 LGHNA and CDR2 YNFKEQ. The CDR3 nucleotides are TGTGCCAGCAGCCAACCACAGGGGGCTGGTGGCAAAAACAGTCAGTACTTC. It codes for CASSQPQGAGGKNSQYF.

In its sample, this clone was seen once. This sequence joins TRBV19 and TRBJ2-5, with 12 bases that match TRBD1. The CDR3 spans 14 residues. V shed 6 bases and J 5 bases; nucleotides not matched to a gene: 4. CDR1 is LNHDA and CDR2 is SQIVND in the germline V gene (reference sequence). CDR3 sequence: CASSRDRGQETQYF. The CDR3 nucleotides are TGTGCCAGTAGCAGGGACAGGGGGCAGGAGACCCAGTACTTC.

The chain recombines TRBV27 with TRBJ2-1; D not resolved. Trimming removed 3 bases at V and 3 bases at J, with 6 bases between. This CDR3 has 13 amino acids. Germline V gives CDR1 MNHEY, CDR2 SMNVEV (reference sequence). CDR3 DNA sequence: TGTGCCAGCAGTTTTGACATCTACAATGAGCAGTTCTTC. This sequence encodes CASSFDIYNEQFF.

The J gene is TRBJ2-2, the V gene TRBV5-4, with D unclear. This CDR3 is built from 14 residues. Germline assignment: CDR1 SGHNT and CDR2 YYREEE (reference sequence). Trimming left V 2 bases short and J 5 bases short, with 10 bases between. The CDR3 bases are TGTGCCAGCAGCTTCCACGGTAATACCGGGGAGCTGTTTTTT. This gives the protein CASSFHGNTGELFF.

This clone was counted between two and nine times. This chain links TRBV5-4 with TRBJ2-3; TRBD2 aligns across 10 bases. CDR1 is SGHNT, CDR2 YYREEE, per germline (reference sequence). V shed 3 bases, J shed 0 bases, and the junction held 1 base outside the gene matches. This CDR3 comprises 15 residues. This CDR3 reads CASSWTSGSTDTQYF. The CDR3 nucleotides read TGTGCCAGCAGCTGGACTAGCGGTAGCACAGATACGCAGTATTTT.

This chain links TRBV18 with TRBJ1-1; 7 nucleotides agree with TRBD1. CDR3 length equals 14 residues. Germline CDR1 reads KGHSH; CDR2 reads LQKENI. J gave up 8 bases and V 4 bases, and 10 bases lay outside the gene matches. Written as DNA, the CDR3 is TGTGCCAGCTCACTTGAGACAGGGAAAGTAGAAGCTTTCTTT. The encoded protein is CASSLETGKVEAFF.

This clone has only one observation. This sequence joins TRBV11-2 and TRBJ2-3, with 7 bases identical to TRBD2. Germline V gene data show CDR1 as SGHAT and CDR2 as FQNNGV. The junction had 7 bases not matched to a gene; V was cut back by 5 bases and J by 2 bases. This CDR3 comprises 15 residues. This CDR3 is CASSIGTMITDTQYF. DNA for the CDR3: TGTGCCAGCAGCATCGGGACTATGATCACAGATACGCAGTATTTT.

This chain connects TRBV2 to TRBJ2-5; 8 bases agree with TRBD1. The junction had 9 bases not matched to a gene; V was cut back by 6 bases and J by 6 bases. The CDR3 has 14 amino acids. CDR1 and CDR2 from the germline V gene are SNHLY and FYNNEI. Here the CDR3 DNA reads TGTGCCAGCAGCCCAGGGGGCGGTATGAAGACCCAGTACTTC. It is translated as CASSPGGGMKTQYF. Complete variable domain (other parts from reference TRBV2 and TRBJ2-5): EPEVTQTPSHQVTQMGQEVILRCVPISNHLYFYWYRQILGQKVEFLVSFYNNEISEKSEIFDDQFSVERPDGSNFTLKIRSTKLEDSAMYFCASSPGGGMKTQYFGPGTRLLVL.

The rearrangement uses TRBV15 and TRBJ2-5; 8 positions match TRBD2. CDR1 and CDR2 from the germline V gene are LNHNV and YYDKDF (reference sequence). There are 16 residues in the CDR3. The V gene end was trimmed by 1 base and the J gene end by 5 bases; junction bases not matched to a gene: 9. In DNA, the CDR3 is TGTGCCACCAGCAGAGGGAGCGGGAGCGTAAAGGAGACCCAGTACTTC. It specifies CATSRGSGSVKETQYF.